The entry below gives a single T cell receptor (beta chain) sequence along with its context. This sample stems from a study of blood T cell repertoires in COVID-19. Trimming cost V 3 bases and J 3 bases; bases outside gene matches: 14. The germline CDR1 and CDR2 sequences are SGHAT and FQNNGV. The CDR3 totals 18 residues. Membership in each cohort depended on participant-reported clinical history. Some clones are missing from TCRdb's copy, which holds only in-frame ones; the method was immunoSEQ multiplex PCR. The sample has more than 300,000 clones; 87% are singletons. The TCR was taken from a woman under 40 who had recovered from COVID-19. V and J are TRBV11-2 and TRBJ2-3, with TRBD2 matching over 8 bases. Sample: PBMCs or T cells enriched from blood (not recorded which). The CDR3 reads CASSFVAGGQVSTDTQYF. The CDR3 coding sequence is TGTGCCAGCAGCTTTGTCGCGGGGGGCCAAGTCAGTACAGATACGCAGTATTTT.